This TCR beta chain was sequenced in a study of blood T cell repertoires in COVID-19. Study details: T cells, B-cell-depleted T cells, or PBMCs provided the cDNA or gDNA that served as material.

Original processing methods: Estimation of nucleated cell counts relied on the amplification of reference gene primers. TCRdb keeps only in-frame clones here, not all; method: immunoSEQ multiplex PCR. That table supplies the V and J calls and clone size; D and trimming were determined from the DNA. The profile shows about 62,000 clones, approximately 90% of them singletons. This clone came up once. The CDR3 is made up of 15 amino acids. Per germline, CDR1 LGHNA and CDR2 YSLEER. With 2 bases removed from V and 2 bases from J, the gap between germline ends came to 10 bases. This clonotype originated in an older woman with COVID-19, enrolled during active disease. This chain connects TRBV4-3 to TRBJ1-3, with D uncertain. The sample was peripheral blood. CDR3 loop: CASSQMHGAGNTIYF. The CDR3, as DNA: TGCGCCAGCAGCCAAATGCACGGTGCTGGAAACACCATATATTTT.